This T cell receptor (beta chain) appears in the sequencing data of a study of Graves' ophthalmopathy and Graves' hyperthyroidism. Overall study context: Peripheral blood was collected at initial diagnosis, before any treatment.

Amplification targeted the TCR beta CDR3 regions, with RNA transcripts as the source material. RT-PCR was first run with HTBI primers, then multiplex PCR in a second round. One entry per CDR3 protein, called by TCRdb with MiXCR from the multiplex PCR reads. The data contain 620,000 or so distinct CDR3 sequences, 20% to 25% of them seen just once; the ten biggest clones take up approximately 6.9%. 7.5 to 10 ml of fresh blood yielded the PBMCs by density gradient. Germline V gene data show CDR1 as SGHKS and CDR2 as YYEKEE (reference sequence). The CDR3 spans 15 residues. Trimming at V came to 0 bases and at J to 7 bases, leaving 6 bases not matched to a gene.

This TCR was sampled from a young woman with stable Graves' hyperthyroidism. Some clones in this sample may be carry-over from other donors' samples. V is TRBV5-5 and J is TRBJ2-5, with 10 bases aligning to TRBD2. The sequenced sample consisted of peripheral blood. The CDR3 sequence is CASSLVGLADSTQYF. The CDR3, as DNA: TGTGCCAGCAGCTTGGTTGGACTAGCGGACTCGACCCAGTACTTC. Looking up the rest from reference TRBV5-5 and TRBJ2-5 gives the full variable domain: DAGVTQSPTHLIKTRGQQVTLRCSPISGHKSVSWYQQVLGQGPQFIFQYYEKEERGRGNFPDRFSARQFPNYSSELNVNALLLGDSALYLCASSLVGLADSTQYFGPGTRLLVL.